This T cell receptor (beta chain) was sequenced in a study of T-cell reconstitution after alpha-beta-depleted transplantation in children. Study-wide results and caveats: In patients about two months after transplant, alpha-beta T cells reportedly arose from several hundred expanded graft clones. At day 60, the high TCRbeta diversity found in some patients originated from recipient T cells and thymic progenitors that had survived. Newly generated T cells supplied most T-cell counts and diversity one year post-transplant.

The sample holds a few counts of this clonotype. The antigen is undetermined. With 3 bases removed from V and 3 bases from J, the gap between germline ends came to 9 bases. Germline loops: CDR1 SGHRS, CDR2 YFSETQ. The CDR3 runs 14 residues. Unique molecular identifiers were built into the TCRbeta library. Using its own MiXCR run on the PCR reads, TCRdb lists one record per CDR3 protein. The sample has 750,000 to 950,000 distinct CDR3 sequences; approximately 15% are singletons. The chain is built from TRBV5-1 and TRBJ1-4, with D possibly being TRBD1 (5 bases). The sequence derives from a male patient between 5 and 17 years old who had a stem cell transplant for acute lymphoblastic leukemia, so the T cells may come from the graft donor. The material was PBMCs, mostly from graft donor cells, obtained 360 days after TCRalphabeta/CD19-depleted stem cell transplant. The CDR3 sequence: CASSWGDSNEKLFF. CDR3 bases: TGCGCCAGCAGCTGGGGGGATTCTAATGAAAAACTGTTTTTT.